This T cell receptor beta chain was sequenced during a study of T cell responses to AZD1222 COVID-19 vaccine. The CDR3 contains 13 residues. CDR1 and CDR2 (germline): LGHDT, YNNKEL (reference sequence). Trimming cost V 11 bases and J 6 bases; bases outside gene matches: 10. Study findings and constraints: Along spike, vaccine-associated CD4 TCRs were found throughout, with dominance at 160-218 and 743-854. Reportedly, nearly half of unique spike TCRs recognized epitopes outside B.1.351/B.1.1.7 mutations. Clonal diversity was possibly underestimated, and white British individuals and females predominated among donors.

Libraries were prepared by immunoSEQ multiplex PCR; TCRdb keeps only in-frame clonotypes and omits some of them. Of about 110,000 clones in the sample, over 75% were seen once. Notes on this clone: No antigen is known for it.

This TCR was recovered from an adult in good health. The sequences come from peripheral blood, collected on day 0 of AZD1222 vaccination. The rearrangement links TRBV3-1 (or the pseudogene TRBV3-2) to TRBJ2-1, with 7 positions matching TRBD2. CDR3 region: CACREAGGNEQFF. The CDR3 nucleotides are TGTGCCTGCCGGGAGGCCGGGGGCAATGAGCAGTTCTTC.